These T cell receptor beta chains were read from a single sample in a study of T cells in localized non-small cell lung cancer. Here immunoSEQ multiplex PCR was the method, and the copy in TCRdb shows in-frame clones only, minus some. The table records approximately 2,500 clones, more than 35% of them present only once. This material consisted of normal lung tissue next to the tumor, taken before any cancer treatment. The receptors come from a male donor at least 60 years old with stage I lung adenocarcinoma. The CDR3 runs from the conserved cysteine through the conserved F or W. D genes are given only for firm matches. Rows give clone size only sometimes, using once, few, many, or a class for an expanded clone.

CDR3 DNA	CDR3 protein	D gene	clone size	V gene	J gene
TGTGCCAGTGGTCGGACAGGGGGGCTTTACAATGAGCAGTTCTTC	CASGRTGGLYNEQFF	TRBD1	.	TRBV19	TRBJ2-1
TGTGCCAGCAGCTTGTGGACTAGCGGGACCGAAAGCTCCTACGAGCAGTACTTC	CASSLWTSGTESSYEQYF	.	.	TRBV12-1	TRBJ2-7
TGTGCCAGCTCACCTGGACTGAACAATGAGCAGTTCTTC	CASSPGLNNEQFF	.	.	TRBV18	TRBJ2-1
TGTGCCAGCAGTCAGAGGACAGGCCTCGGGCCCCAGCATTTT	CASSQRTGLGPQHF	TRBD1	.	TRBV28	TRBJ1-5
TGTGCCAGTAGTAGCAGGGGTGCTAGTACGCAGTATTTT	CASSSRGASTQYF	.	.	TRBV19	TRBJ2-3
TGTGCCAGTAGTATACAACTGGGGGTCACCGGGGAGCTGTTTTTT	CASSIQLGVTGELFF	.	medium-sized	TRBV19	TRBJ2-2
TGTGCCAGCAGTAGAGACCGAAGCTCCTATAATTCACCCCTCCACTTT	CASSRDRSSYNSPLHF	.	.	TRBV28	TRBJ1-6
TGTGCCAGCGATGAGAGGACAGGGGCAAACACTGAAGCTTTCTTT	CASDERTGANTEAFF	TRBD1	medium-sized	TRBV6-8	TRBJ1-1
TGTGCCAGCAGTTACTCCGGACGGATGCACTATGGCTACACCTTC	CASSYSGRMHYGYTF	.	.	TRBV6-8	TRBJ1-2
TGTGCCAGCCGGCCGGGGTCAGGGGGTCAGCCCCAGCATTTT	CASRPGSGGQPQHF	TRBD1	large	TRBV9	TRBJ1-5
TGTGCCAGCAGTTCCCCTCGGACTAGCGGGAGAAGACGGACAGATACGCAGTATTTT	CASSSPRTSGRRRTDTQYF	TRBD2	few	TRBV28	TRBJ2-3
TGTGCCAGCACCTTAGCGGGCACAGGCGGACAGCCCCAGCATTTT	CASTLAGTGGQPQHF	.	few	TRBV6-8	TRBJ1-5
TGTGCCAGCAGTTACTCGGCTGGATTTGAAGCTTTCTTT	CASSYSAGFEAFF	.	medium-sized	TRBV6-8	TRBJ1-1
TGTGCCAGCAGTTACTCGGTGTCTAGCGGGGGGAATGAGCAGTTCTTC	CASSYSVSSGGNEQFF	TRBD2	few	TRBV6-8	TRBJ2-1
TGTGCCAGTAGTCCGCGCGGGACTAGCGGTTACGAGCAGTACTTC	CASSPRGTSGYEQYF	TRBD2	.	TRBV19	TRBJ2-7
TGTGCCAGTAGTATAGGGGGCCAGGTAGGGTTACAGGATACGCAGTATTTT	CASSIGGQVGLQDTQYF	.	.	TRBV19	TRBJ2-3
TGTGCCAGCAGCACCGGGGAAGGGAACACTGAAGCTTTCTTT	CASSTGEGNTEAFF	.	medium-sized	TRBV11-3	TRBJ1-1
TGCGCCAGCACCCCGATCTGGGCAACTAACTATGGCTACACCTTC	CASTPIWATNYGYTF	.	.	TRBV5-1	TRBJ1-2
TGTGCCAGCAGTGACGCGGTAAGCTACGAGCAGTACTTC	CASSDAVSYEQYF	.	.	TRBV28	TRBJ2-7
TGTGCCAGCAGTTTAACCAGGAGTCATCAGCCCCAGCATTTT	CASSLTRSHQPQHF	.	.	TRBV9	TRBJ1-5
TGTGCCAGCTCGTCACAGGGATCGAACACCGGGGAGCTGTTTTTT	CASSSQGSNTGELFF	.	.	TRBV18	TRBJ2-2
TGTGCCAGCTCACCTAATGCCGTGGGACAGGGGGCCACTGAAGCTTTCTTT	CASSPNAVGQGATEAFF	TRBD1	.	TRBV18	TRBJ1-1
TGTGCCTGGAGTGTGGGACAAAGGGCTGAGCAGTTCTTC	CAWSVGQRAEQFF	.	few	TRBV30	TRBJ2-1
TGTGCCAGCAGTGAGGGCGACGGAAACACCGGGGAGCTGTTTTTT	CASSEGDGNTGELFF	.	.	TRBV6-8	TRBJ2-2
TGTGCCTGGAGCCGGGGATCCCTCAATGAGCAGTTCTTC	CAWSRGSLNEQFF	.	.	TRBV30	TRBJ2-1
TGTGCCAGCTCACCACCGTTAGCGGGAGAAGATACGCAGTATTTT	CASSPPLAGEDTQYF	TRBD2	.	TRBV18	TRBJ2-3
TGTGCCACCAGCAGAGGAGGGGGCTCGAACACTGAAGCTTTCTTT	CATSRGGGSNTEAFF	TRBD1	few	TRBV15	TRBJ1-1
TGTGCCACATCAGGGCCCAAGCGCCACACAGATACGCAGTATTTT	CATSGPKRHTDTQYF	.	few	TRBV15	TRBJ2-3
TGTGCCAGCAGCTTCGGACTAGCGGGGTCGGGTGAGCAGTTCTTC	CASSFGLAGSGEQFF	TRBD2	few	TRBV11-3	TRBJ2-1
TGTGCCAGTAGTATAAGACAGATGAACACTGAAGCTTTCTTT	CASSIRQMNTEAFF	.	.	TRBV19	TRBJ1-1
TGTGCCACCCGGGGTAGCGGGGGAAGAGATACGCAGTATTTT	CATRGSGGRDTQYF	TRBD2	.	TRBV19	TRBJ2-3
TGTGCCAGCTCACCGGCGACAGGGAACACAGATACGCAGTATTTT	CASSPATGNTDTQYF	TRBD1	.	TRBV18	TRBJ2-3
TGTGCCAGCAGTTTACATCGAGGTGGATTTTTGACCCCTGAAGCTTTCTTT	CASSLHRGGFLTPEAFF	.	.	TRBV28	TRBJ1-1
TGCGCCAGCAGCCAAGAGGGAACAGGGGCAGGGACAGATACGCAGTATTTT	CASSQEGTGAGTDTQYF	.	few	TRBV1	TRBJ2-3
TGTGCCAGCCGCGAGGGGCACACCGGGGAGCTGTTTTTT	CASREGHTGELFF	.	medium-sized	TRBV6-8	TRBJ2-2
TGTGCCAGCAGGGACTCGGGACTAGCGGATTACGAGCAGTACTTC	CASRDSGLADYEQYF	TRBD2	.	TRBV28	TRBJ2-7
TGTGCCAGCAGTCTAGCGGGGGGGCTGGGCTACAATGAGCAGTTCTTC	CASSLAGGLGYNEQFF	TRBD2	.	TRBV11-3	TRBJ2-1
TGTGCCACCAGCAGACTAACCGGGACAGGGCGTCAAGAGACCCAGTACTTC	CATSRLTGTGRQETQYF	TRBD1	few	TRBV15	TRBJ2-5
TGTGCCAGCAGTCGACTAGCGGGGCTGAACACCGGGGAGCTGTTTTTT	CASSRLAGLNTGELFF	TRBD2	.	TRBV6-8	TRBJ2-2
TGTGCCAGCAGCGGGCACGGGGCTATGAACACCGGGGAGCTGTTTTTT	CASSGHGAMNTGELFF	.	.	TRBV9	TRBJ2-2
TGTGCCTGGAGTCTTAGATCGTCTGGAAACACCATATATTTT	CAWSLRSSGNTIYF	.	.	TRBV30	TRBJ1-3
TGTGCCAGCATCCGCCGGAGCTCTGGAAACACCATATATTTT	CASIRRSSGNTIYF	.	.	TRBV28	TRBJ1-3
TGTGCCAGCAGCCAAGCTCCAGGGGATACGCAGTATTTT	CASSQAPGDTQYF	.	large	TRBV14	TRBJ2-3
TGTGCCAGTTCGGGACAGGTCCCTGAAGCTTTCTTT	CASSGQVPEAFF	TRBD1	.	TRBV19	TRBJ1-1
TGTGCCAGCTCACGGACAGGGGATGAGACCCAGTACTTC	CASSRTGDETQYF	TRBD1	few	TRBV18	TRBJ2-5
TGTGCCAGTAGTCTTGGACTAGCGGGCACCGGGGAGCTGTTTTTT	CASSLGLAGTGELFF	TRBD2	.	TRBV19	TRBJ2-2
TGTGCCAGTAGCACCCAAGCCCAGGGTGAAAAACTGTTTTTT	CASSTQAQGEKLFF	.	.	TRBV19	TRBJ1-4
TGCAGCGTTGCCGGCCAGGCGGTCACTGAAGCTTTCTTT	CSVAGQAVTEAFF	.	.	TRBV29-1	TRBJ1-1
TGTGCCAGCAGCTCCGGGACAGGGAGAGTCTATGGCTACACCTTC	CASSSGTGRVYGYTF	TRBD1	few	TRBV11-3	TRBJ1-2
TGTGCCAGCAGTTTAATGGGACCACTCCAAGAGACCCAGTACTTC	CASSLMGPLQETQYF	.	once	TRBV28	TRBJ2-5
TGTGCCAGCTCACCAGGGAAGCAGGGGCATGGCTACACCTTC	CASSPGKQGHGYTF	.	.	TRBV18	TRBJ1-2
TGCGCCAGCAGCTTGATCCCGGGGATGAACACTGAAGCTTTCTTT	CASSLIPGMNTEAFF	.	once	TRBV5-1	TRBJ1-1
TGTGCCTGGAATCACGCGACAAAAGCTTTCTTT	CAWNHATKAFF	.	.	TRBV30	TRBJ1-1
TGTGCCAGTAGTATCTCCGGGACTACCCTGGGAGCCTACGAGCAGTACTTC	CASSISGTTLGAYEQYF	TRBD2	.	TRBV19	TRBJ2-7